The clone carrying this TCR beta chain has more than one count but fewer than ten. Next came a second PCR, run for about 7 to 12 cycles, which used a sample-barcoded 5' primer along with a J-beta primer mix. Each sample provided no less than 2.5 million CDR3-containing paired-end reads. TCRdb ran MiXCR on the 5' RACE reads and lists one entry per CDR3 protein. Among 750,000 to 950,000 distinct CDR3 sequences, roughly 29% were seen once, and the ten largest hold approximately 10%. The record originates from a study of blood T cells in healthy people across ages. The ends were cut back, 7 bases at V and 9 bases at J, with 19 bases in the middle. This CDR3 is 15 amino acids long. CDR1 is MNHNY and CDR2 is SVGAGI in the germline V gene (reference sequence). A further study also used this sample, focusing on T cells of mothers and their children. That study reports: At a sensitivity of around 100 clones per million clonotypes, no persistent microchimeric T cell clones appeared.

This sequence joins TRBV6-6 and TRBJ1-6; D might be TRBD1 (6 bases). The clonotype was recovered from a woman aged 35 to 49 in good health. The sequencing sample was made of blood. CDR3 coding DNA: TGTGCCAGCAACGCGGAGGGGGTGTACAGTTCACCCCTCCACTTT. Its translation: CASNAEGVYSSPLHF.